This T cell receptor beta chain was recovered during a study of Ad26.COV2.S vaccination and SARS-CoV-2 variants. Looking at the study overall: Once or twice, 56 days apart, Ad26.COV2.S was delivered intramuscularly.

Treatment reported: around 19 received Ad26.COV2.S at low or high dose, single or two shots; roughly five received placebo; per-sample allocation not given. Sampling took place 63 days after the first vaccine or placebo injection. An 18-55-year-old adult in Boston served as donor. The vaccine delivered Wuhan-strain SARS-CoV-2 spike through an Ad26 vector. A few counts support this clone. Deletions cut 0 bases from V and 6 bases from J, with 11 bases between. CDR3 length: 14 residues. In germline, CDR1 is MNHEY, CDR2 SVGAGI. Some clones are missing from TCRdb's copy, which holds only in-frame ones; the method was immunoSEQ multiplex PCR. The repertoire holds 350,000 to 400,000 clones, approximately 89% seen once, with around 2% in the top ten.

This clonotype originated in a person aged 18-65 years who received the Ad26.COV2.S COVID-19 vaccine or a placebo. V usage is TRBV6-5 and J usage is TRBJ1-1; D gene uncertain. The sequencing used peripheral blood, collected in a trial of Ad26.COV2.S vaccine versus placebo. The CDR3 sequence is CASSYSPLRAEAFF. The CDR3 coding sequence is TGTGCCAGCAGTTACTCCCCTCTTCGGGCTGAAGCTTTCTTT.